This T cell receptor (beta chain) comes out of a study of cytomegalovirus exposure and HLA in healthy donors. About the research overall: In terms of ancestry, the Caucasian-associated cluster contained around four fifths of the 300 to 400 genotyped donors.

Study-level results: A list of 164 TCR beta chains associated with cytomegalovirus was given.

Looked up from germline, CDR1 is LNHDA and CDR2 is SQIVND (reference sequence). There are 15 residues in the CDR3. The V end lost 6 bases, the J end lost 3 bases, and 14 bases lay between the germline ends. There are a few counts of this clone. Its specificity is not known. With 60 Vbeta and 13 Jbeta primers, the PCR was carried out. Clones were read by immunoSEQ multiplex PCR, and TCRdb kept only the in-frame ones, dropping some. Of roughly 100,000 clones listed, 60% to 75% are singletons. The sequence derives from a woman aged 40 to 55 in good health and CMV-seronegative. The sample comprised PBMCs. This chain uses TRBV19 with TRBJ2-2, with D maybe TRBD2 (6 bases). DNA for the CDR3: TGTGCCAGTAGGATCACGGGAGCAGACACCGGGGAGCTGTTTTTT. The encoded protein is CASRITGADTGELFF.